The following is a T cell receptor (beta chain) sequence with its context. This sample was included in a study of blood T cell repertoires in COVID-19. In the study overall: Material from acute and convalescent COVID-19 was sourced from the United States, Italy and Spain. The cDNA or gDNA used as material had been derived from T cells, B-cell-depleted T cells, or PBMCs.

J gave up 4 bases and V 5 bases, and 9 bases lay outside the gene matches. Germline CDR1 reads SGHTA; CDR2 reads FQGNSA. CDR3 length: 16 amino acids. TCRdb keeps only in-frame clones here, not all; method: immunoSEQ multiplex PCR. The sample includes 70,000 to 80,000 clones, approximately 86% of them seen just once. The source material was peripheral blood. This receptor was identified in a woman in her forties or fifties with acute or convalescent COVID-19. The chain is built from TRBV7-2 and TRBJ2-7, with TRBD2 matching over 12 bases. The chain's CDR3 is CASSQPGLAGRYEQYF. Here the CDR3 DNA reads TGTGCCAGCAGCCAACCGGGACTAGCGGGCCGGTACGAGCAGTACTTC.